This T cell receptor beta chain was sequenced during a study of CXCR3-negative and CXCR3-positive naive CD8 T cells. The wider study: Some 130 million TRB reads were obtained overall (about 1.5 +/- 0.3 million per library).

With respect to this clonotype: Its antigen is unknown.

Findings and caveats of the study: TRBV-TRBJ usage was similar across naive CXCR3 subsets but distinct in memory cells. The TRB CDR3s that CXCR3-positive naive cells carried were more hydrophobic than those of CXCR3-negative naive cells. Memory CD8+ cells showed much lower diversity, while both naive subsets displayed comparably high diversity.

By phenotype, naive CD8+ T cells were CD45RO-CCR7+CD27+CD95-. CDR1 is DFQATT, CDR2 SNEGSKA, per germline (reference sequence). This CDR3 comprises 15 residues. Carrying UMI labels, the TRB cDNA libraries were prepared through 5' RACE. Using the 5' RACE reads, TCRdb records one entry per CDR3 protein without DNA. The table for this sample gives some 150,000 distinct CDR3 sequences. The TCR originated in a human donor in good health. Some clones in this sample may be carry-over from other donors' samples. V usage is TRBV20-1 and J usage is TRBJ2-1; TCRdb lists TRBD2, though no DNA is available to test this call. Sequences were obtained from naive CXCR3+ CD8+ T cells from blood. Subset noted: CD45RO-CCR7+CD27+CD95- naive CD8+ T cells expressing CXCR3 (TNR3+). The CDR3 reads CSAKLLAEFYNEQFF.